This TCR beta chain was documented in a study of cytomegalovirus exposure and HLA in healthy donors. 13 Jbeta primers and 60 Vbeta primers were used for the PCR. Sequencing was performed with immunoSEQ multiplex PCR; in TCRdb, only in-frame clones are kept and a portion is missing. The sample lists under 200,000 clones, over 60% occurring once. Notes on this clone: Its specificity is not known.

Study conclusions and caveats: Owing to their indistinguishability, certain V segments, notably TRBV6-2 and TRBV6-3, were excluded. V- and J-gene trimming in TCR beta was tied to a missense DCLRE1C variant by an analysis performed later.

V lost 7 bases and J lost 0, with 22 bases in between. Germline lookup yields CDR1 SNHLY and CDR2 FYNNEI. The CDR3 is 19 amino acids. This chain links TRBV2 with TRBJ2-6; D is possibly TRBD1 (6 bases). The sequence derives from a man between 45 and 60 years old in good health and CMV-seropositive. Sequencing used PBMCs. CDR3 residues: CASIGAGVPRTSGANVLTF. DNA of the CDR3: TGTGCCAGCATTGGAGCAGGGGTACCCCGGACCTCTGGGGCCAACGTCCTGACTTTC. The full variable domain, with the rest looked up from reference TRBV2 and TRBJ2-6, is EPEVTQTPSHQVTQMGQEVILRCVPISNHLYFYWYRQILGQKVEFLVSFYNNEISEKSEIFDDQFSVERPDGSNFTLKIRSTKLEDSAMYFCASIGAGVPRTSGANVLTFGAGSRLTVL.